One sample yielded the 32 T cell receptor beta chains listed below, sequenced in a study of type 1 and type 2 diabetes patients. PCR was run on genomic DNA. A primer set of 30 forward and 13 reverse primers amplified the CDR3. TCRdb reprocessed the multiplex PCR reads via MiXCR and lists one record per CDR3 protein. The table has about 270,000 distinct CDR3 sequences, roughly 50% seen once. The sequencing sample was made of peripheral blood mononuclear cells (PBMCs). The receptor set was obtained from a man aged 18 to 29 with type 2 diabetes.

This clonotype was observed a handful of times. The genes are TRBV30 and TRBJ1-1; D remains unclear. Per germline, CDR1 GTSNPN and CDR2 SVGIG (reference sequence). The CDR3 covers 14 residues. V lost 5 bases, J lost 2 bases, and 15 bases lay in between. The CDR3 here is CAWAISGLNTEAFF. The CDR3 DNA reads TGTGCCTGGGCTATATCGGGGTTAAACACTGAAGCTTTCTTT.

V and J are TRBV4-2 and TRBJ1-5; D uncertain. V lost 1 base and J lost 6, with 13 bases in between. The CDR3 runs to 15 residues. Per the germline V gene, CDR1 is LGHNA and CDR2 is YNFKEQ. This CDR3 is CASSQVWGVSQPQHF. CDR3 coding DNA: TGTGCCAGCAGCCAAGTTTGGGGAGTTAGTCAGCCCCAGCATTTT.

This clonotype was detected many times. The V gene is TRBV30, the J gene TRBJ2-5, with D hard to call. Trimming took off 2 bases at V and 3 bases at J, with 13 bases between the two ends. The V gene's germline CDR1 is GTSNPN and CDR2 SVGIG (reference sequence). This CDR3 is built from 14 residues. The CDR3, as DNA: TGTGCCTGGAGTTCGTCACATAATAAAGAGACCCAGTACTTC. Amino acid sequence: CAWSSSHNKETQYF. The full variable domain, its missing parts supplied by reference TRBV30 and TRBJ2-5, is SQTIHQWPATLVQPVGSPLSLECTVEGTSNPNLYWYRQAAGRGLQLLFYSVGIGQISSEVPQNLSASRPQDRQFILSSKKLLLSDSGFYLCAWSSSHNKETQYFGPGTRLLVL.

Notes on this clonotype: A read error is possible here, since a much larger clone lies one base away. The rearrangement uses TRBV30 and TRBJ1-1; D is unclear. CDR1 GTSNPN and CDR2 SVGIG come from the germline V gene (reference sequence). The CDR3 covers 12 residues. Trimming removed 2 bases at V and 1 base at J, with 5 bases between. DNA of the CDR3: TGTGCCTGGAGTTGGGGGAACACTGAAGCTTTCTTT. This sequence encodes CAWSWGNTEAFF.

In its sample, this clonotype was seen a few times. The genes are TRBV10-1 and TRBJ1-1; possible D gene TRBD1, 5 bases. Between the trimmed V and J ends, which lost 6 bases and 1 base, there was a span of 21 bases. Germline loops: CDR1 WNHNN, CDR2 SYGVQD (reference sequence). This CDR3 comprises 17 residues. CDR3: CASSETRDGIRNTEAFF. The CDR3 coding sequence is TGCGCCAGCAGCGAAACCCGGGACGGAATAAGGAACACTGAAGCTTTCTTT.

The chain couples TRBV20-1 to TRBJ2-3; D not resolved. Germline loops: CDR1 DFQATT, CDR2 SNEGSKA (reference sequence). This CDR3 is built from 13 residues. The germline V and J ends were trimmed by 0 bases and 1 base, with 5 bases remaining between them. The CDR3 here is CSARDLGTDTQYF. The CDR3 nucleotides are TGCAGTGCTAGAGATCTGGGCACAGATACGCAGTATTTT.

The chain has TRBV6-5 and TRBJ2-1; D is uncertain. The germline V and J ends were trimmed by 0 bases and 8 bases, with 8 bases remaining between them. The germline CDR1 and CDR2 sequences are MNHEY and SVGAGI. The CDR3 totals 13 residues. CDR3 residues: CASSYSSSYEQFF. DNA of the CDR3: TGTGCCAGCAGTTACTCCTCGAGCTATGAGCAGTTCTTC.

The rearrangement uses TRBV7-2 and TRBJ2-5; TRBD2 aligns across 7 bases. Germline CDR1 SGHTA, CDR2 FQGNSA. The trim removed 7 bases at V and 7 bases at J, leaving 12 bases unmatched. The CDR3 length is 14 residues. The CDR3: CASNKNSGEGTQYF. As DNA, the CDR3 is TGTGCCAGCAACAAAAACTCGGGGGAGGGGACCCAGTACTTC. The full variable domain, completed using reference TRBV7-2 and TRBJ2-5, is GAGVSQSPSNKVTEKGKDVELRCDPISGHTALYWYRQSLGQGLEFLIYFQGNSAPDKSGLPSDRFSAERTGGSVSTLTIQRTQQEDSAVYLCASNKNSGEGTQYFGPGTRLLVL.

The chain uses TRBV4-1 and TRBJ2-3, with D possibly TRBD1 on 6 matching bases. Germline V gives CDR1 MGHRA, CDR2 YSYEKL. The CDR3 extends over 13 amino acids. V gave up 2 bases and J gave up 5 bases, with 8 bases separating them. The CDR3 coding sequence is TGCGCCAGCAGCCAACTGGACAGAGATACGCAGTATTTT. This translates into CASSQLDRDTQYF.

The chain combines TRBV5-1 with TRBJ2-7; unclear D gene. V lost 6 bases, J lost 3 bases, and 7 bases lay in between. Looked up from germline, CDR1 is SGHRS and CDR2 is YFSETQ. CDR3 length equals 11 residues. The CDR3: CASTSGYEQYF. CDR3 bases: TGCGCCAGCACCTCGGGCTACGAGCAGTACTTC.

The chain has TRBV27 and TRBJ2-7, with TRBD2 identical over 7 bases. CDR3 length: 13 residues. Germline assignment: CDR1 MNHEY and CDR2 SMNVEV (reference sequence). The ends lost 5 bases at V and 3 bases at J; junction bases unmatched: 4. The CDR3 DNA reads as TGTGCCAGCAGTCTACCGGGGGGCTACGAGCAGTACTTC. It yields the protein CASSLPGGYEQYF.

The CDR3 here is CASRPVYSERDFEGQYF. In DNA, the CDR3 is TGTGCCAGCAGACCGGTGTATAGCGAGCGGGACTTCGAAGGGCAGTACTTC. V and J are TRBV6-6 and TRBJ2-7, with 7 bases aligning to TRBD2. J was trimmed by 9 bases and V by 6 bases; bases with no gene match: 23. The CDR3 sequence is 17 residues long. Germline loops: CDR1 MNHNY, CDR2 SVGAGI (reference sequence).

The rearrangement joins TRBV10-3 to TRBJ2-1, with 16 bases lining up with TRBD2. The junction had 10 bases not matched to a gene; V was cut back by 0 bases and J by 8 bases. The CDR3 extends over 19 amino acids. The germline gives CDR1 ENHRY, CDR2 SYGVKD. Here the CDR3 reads CAISESLGTSGRAFHEQFF. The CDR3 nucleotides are TGTGCCATCAGTGAGTCGTTGGGGACTAGCGGGAGGGCCTTCCATGAGCAGTTCTTC.

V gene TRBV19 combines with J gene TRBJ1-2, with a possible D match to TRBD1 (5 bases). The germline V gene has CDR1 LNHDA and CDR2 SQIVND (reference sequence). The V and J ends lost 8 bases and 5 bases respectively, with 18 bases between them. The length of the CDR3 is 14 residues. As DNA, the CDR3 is TGTGCCAGTGACGGATTGGGCAGGGATTATGGCTACACCTTC. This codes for CASDGLGRDYGYTF.

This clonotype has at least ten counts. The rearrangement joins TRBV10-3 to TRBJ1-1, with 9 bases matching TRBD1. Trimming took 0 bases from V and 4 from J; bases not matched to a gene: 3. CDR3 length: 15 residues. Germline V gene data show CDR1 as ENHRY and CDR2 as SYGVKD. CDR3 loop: CAISESGQGGTEAFF. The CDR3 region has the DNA TGTGCCATCAGTGAGTCGGGACAGGGTGGCACTGAAGCTTTCTTT.

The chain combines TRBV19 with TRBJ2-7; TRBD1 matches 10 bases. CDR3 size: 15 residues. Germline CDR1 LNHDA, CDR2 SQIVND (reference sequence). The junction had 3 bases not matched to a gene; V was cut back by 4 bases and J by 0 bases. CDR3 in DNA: TGTGCCAGTAGTACCCGGACAGGGGGCTCCTACGAGCAGTACTTC. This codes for CASSTRTGGSYEQYF. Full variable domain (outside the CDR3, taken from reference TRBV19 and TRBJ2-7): DGGITQSPKYLFRKEGQNVTLSCEQNLNHDAMYWYRQDPGQGLRLIYYSQIVNDFQKGDIAEGYSVSREKKESFPLTVTSAQKNPTAFYLCASSTRTGGSYEQYFGPGTRLTVT.

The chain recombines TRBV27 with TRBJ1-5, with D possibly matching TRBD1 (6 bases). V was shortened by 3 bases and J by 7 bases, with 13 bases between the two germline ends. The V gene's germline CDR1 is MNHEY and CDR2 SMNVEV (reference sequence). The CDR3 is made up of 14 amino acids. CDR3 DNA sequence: TGTGCCAGCAGTTTCGTGGACAGTCAACAGCCCCAGCATTTT. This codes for CASSFVDSQQPQHF.

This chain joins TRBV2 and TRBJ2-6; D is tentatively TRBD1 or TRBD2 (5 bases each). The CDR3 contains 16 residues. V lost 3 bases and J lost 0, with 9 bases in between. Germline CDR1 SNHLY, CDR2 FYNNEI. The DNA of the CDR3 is TGTGCCAGCAGTGAGGGACGGGCCTCTGGGGCCAACGTCCTGACTTTC. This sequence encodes CASSEGRASGANVLTF.

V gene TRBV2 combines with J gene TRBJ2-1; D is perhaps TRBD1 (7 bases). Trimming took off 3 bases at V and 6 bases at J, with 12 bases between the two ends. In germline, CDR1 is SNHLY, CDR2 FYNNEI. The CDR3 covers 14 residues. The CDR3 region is CASSEAGQFNEQFF. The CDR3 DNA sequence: TGTGCCAGCAGTGAGGCGGGACAGTTCAATGAGCAGTTCTTC.

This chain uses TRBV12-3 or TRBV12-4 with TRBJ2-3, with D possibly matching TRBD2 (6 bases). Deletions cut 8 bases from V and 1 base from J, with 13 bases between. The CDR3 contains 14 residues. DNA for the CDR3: TGTGCCAGCGGAATAGCGGTCGGCACAGATACGCAGTATTTT. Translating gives CASGIAVGTDTQYF.

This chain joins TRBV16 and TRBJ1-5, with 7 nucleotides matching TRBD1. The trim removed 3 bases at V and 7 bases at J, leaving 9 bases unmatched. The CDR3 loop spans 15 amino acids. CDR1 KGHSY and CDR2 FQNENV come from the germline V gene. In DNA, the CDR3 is TGTGCCAGCAGCCACAACTCCAGGGGGTACCAGCCCCAGCATTTT. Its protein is CASSHNSRGYQPQHF.

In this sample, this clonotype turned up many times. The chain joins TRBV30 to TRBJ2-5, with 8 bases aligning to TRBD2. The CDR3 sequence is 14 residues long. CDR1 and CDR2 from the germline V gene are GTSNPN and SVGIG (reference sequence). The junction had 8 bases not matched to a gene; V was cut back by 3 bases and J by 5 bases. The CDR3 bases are TGTGCCTGGAGGGTCAGCGGGAGCGGCGAGACCCAGTACTTC. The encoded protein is CAWRVSGSGETQYF.

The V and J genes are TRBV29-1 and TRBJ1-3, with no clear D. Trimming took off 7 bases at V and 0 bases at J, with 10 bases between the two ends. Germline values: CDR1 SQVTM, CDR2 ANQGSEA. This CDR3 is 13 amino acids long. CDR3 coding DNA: TGCAGCGCCCTATGGGGCTCTGGAAACACCATATATTTT. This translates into CSALWGSGNTIYF.

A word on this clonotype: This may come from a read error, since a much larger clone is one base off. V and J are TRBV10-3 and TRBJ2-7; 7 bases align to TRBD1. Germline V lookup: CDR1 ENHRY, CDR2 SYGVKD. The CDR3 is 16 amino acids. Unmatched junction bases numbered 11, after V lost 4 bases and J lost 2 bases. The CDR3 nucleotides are TGTGCCATCAGTGGCGCGGAGACAGGGATCACCTACGAGCAGTACTTC. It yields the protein CAISGAETGITYEQYF.

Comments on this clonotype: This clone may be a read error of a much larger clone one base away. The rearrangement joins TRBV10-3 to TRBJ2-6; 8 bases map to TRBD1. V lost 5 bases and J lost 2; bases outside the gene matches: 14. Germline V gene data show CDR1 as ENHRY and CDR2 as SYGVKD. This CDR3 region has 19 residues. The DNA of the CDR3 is TGTGCCATCAGTCATTCCGGGACAGGCGGAATCCCTGGGGCCAACGTCCTGACTTTC. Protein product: CAISHSGTGGIPGANVLTF.

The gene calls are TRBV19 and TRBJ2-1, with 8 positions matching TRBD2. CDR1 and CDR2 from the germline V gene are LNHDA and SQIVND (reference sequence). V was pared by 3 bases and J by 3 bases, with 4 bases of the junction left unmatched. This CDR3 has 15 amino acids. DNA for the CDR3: TGTGCCAGTAGTATGTGGAGCGGGAGCTACAATGAGCAGTTCTTC. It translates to CASSMWSGSYNEQFF.

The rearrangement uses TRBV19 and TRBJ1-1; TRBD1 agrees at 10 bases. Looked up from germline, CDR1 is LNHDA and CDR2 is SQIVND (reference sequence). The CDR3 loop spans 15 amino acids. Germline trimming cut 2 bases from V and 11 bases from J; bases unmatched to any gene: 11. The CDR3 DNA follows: TGTGCCAGTAGTATATCGGGACAGGGGTTCGGTTCGGCTTTCTTT. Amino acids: CASSISGQGFGSAFF.

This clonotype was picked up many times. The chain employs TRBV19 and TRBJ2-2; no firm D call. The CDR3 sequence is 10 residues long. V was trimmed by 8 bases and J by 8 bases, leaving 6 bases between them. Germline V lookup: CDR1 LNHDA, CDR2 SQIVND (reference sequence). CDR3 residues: CASERGELFF. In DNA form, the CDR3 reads TGTGCCAGTGAAAGGGGGGAGCTGTTTTTT. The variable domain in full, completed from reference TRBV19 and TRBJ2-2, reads DGGITQSPKYLFRKEGQNVTLSCEQNLNHDAMYWYRQDPGQGLRLIYYSQIVNDFQKGDIAEGYSVSREKKESFPLTVTSAQKNPTAFYLCASERGELFFGEGSRLTVL.

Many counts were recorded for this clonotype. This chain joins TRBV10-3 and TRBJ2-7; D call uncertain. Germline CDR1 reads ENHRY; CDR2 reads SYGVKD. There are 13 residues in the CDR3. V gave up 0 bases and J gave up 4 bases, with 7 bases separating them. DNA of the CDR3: TGTGCCATCAGTGAGTCAGACTTTTACGAGCAGTACTTC. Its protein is CAISESDFYEQYF.

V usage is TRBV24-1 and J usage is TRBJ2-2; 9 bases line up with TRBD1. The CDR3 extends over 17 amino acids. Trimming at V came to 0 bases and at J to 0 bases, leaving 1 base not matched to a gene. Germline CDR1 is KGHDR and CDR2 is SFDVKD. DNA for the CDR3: TGTGCCACCAGTGATTTGGACAGGGGGACGAACACCGGGGAGCTGTTTTTT. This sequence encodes CATSDLDRGTNTGELFF.

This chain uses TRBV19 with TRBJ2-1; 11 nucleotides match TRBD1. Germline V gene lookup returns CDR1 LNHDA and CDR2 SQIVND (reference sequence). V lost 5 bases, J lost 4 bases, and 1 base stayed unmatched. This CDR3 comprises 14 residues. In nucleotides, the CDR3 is TGTGCCAGTAGTTGGGACAGGGGGTACAATGAGCAGTTCTTC. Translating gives CASSWDRGYNEQFF.

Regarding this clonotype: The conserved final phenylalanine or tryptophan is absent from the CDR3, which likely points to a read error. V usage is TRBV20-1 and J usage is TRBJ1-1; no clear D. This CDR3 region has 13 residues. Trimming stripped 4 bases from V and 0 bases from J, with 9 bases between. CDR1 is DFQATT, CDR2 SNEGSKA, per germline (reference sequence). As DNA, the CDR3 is TGCAGTGCTAACGAGCACATGAACACTGAAGCTTTCTCT. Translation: CSANEHMNTEAFS.